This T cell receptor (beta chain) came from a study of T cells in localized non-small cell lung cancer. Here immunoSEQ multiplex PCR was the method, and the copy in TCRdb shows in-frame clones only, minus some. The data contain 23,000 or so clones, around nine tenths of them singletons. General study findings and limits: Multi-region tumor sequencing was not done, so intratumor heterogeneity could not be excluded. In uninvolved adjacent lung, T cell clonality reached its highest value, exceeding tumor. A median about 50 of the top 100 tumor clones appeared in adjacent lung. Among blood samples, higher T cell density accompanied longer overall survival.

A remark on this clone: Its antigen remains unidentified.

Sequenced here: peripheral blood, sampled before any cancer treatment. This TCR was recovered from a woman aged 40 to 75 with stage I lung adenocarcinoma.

Written as DNA, the CDR3 is TGTGCCAGCAGCCCGGGACAGGGGTATGAAGAGACCCAGTACTTC. Its translation: CASSPGQGYEETQYF. The rearrangement joins TRBV5-4 to TRBJ2-5; 10 bases are shared with TRBD1. The CDR3 is made up of 15 amino acids. Germline loops: CDR1 SGHNT, CDR2 YYREEE (reference sequence). After removal of 4 bases from V and 3 bases from J, the junction contained 6 bases not matched to a gene.